Listed below are T cell receptor beta chains from one sample, sequenced in a study of T cells expressing NK-cell markers. TCRdb processed the 5' RACE reads again and assigns one entry to each CDR3 protein, with no DNA. Recorded here are roughly 420,000 distinct CDR3 sequences; the top ten clones represent approximately 7%. Sequencing was carried out using blood T cells: a sorted CD56 or NKG2C T cell subset, CD4+ or CD8+ T cells, or bulk PBMC T cells (not recorded which). The source of these receptors is a woman between 18 and 70 years old in good health. The CDR3 runs from the conserved cysteine through the conserved F or W. Fields, in order: J gene, CDR3 length, V gene, CDR3 protein.

TRBJ2-5	15	TRBV5-1	CASSPTSGIQETQYF
TRBJ2-4	18	TRBV2	CASSQQWAGGTAKNIQYF
TRBJ1-1	13	TRBV7-2	CASSLEPGLAAFF
TRBJ2-3	15	TRBV24-1	CATSDSTSGVDTQYF
TRBJ2-7	14	TRBV6-5	CASSYKLVGSEQYF
TRBJ1-4	13	TRBV12-3/TRBV12-4	CASSFIGNEKLFF
TRBJ2-5	14	TRBV6-5	CASSSSGVGETQYF
TRBJ2-3	15	TRBV20-1	CSARPPWGNTDTQYF
TRBJ1-2	12	TRBV29-1	CSVNPGLHGYTF
TRBJ2-3	15	TRBV7-2	CASSSGQGWTDTQYF
TRBJ2-7	16	TRBV27	CASSPGTSGSFHEQYF
TRBJ1-2	15	TRBV9	CASTLTGANEGGYTF
TRBJ1-3	15	TRBV12-3/TRBV12-4	CASSPGRGAGNTIYF
TRBJ1-6	14	TRBV7-2	CASSLSRGNSPLHF
TRBJ2-2	13	TRBV11-2	CASSLKASGELFF